These 30 T cell receptor beta chains share one sample of origin, sequenced in a study of blood T cell repertoires in COVID-19. Clones were sequenced by immunoSEQ multiplex PCR, and TCRdb holds only the in-frame ones, with some missing. The sample carries roughly 150,000 clones, around four fifths recorded once. Sequenced input: peripheral blood. These receptor sequences come from an elderly woman with acute or convalescent COVID-19.

The gene calls are TRBV28 and TRBJ1-6, with 10 bases fitting TRBD1. The CDR3 runs to 16 residues. V was pared by 6 bases and J by 7 bases, with 9 bases of the junction left unmatched. Germline V lookup: CDR1 MDHEN, CDR2 SYDVKM. CDR3 sequence: CASRPRGQGWNSPLHF. The DNA for the CDR3 is TGTGCCAGCAGGCCTAGGGGACAGGGGTGGAATTCACCCCTCCACTTT.

The genes are TRBV6-2 or TRBV6-3 and TRBJ1-1; the D gene is possibly TRBD1 (5 bases). Germline CDR1 is MNHEY and CDR2 is SVGEGT. This CDR3 contains 13 residues. Trimming took off 4 bases at V and 6 bases at J, with 12 bases between the two ends. CDR3 coding DNA: TGTGCCAGCAGTTGGGGCAGGTTTGCTGAAGCTTTCTTT. This encodes CASSWGRFAEAFF.

The rearrangement uses TRBV30 and TRBJ1-6, with TRBD1 matching over 10 bases. CDR3 length: 13 amino acids. Germline values: CDR1 GTSNPN, CDR2 SVGIG (reference sequence). V was clipped by 5 bases and J by 10 bases; unmatched bases: 5. The CDR3 nucleotides read TGTGCCTGGGGACGGGACAGGGGCTCACCCCTCCACTTT. This translates into CAWGRDRGSPLHF.

J is TRBJ2-7 and V is TRBV4-1; TRBD2 matches at 7 bases. Trimming took 2 bases from V and 2 from J; bases not matched to a gene: 9. Germline V gene lookup returns CDR1 MGHRA and CDR2 YSYEKL. The CDR3 has 16 amino acids. CDR3: CASSQTILADTYEQYF. The CDR3 DNA sequence: TGCGCCAGCAGCCAAACTATCCTAGCGGATACCTACGAGCAGTACTTC.

This clone occurred a few times. The rearrangement uses TRBV28 and TRBJ2-7; D is ambiguous. The CDR3 covers 14 residues. Germline V gene sequence: CDR1 MDHEN, CDR2 SYDVKM. Trimming pared 5 bases from V and 6 bases from J, leaving 17 bases between. CDR3 protein: CASSPPQVGLEQYF. Here the CDR3 DNA reads TGTGCCAGCAGTCCCCCGCAGGTGGGTCTCGAGCAGTACTTC. Complete variable domain (other parts from reference TRBV28 and TRBJ2-7): DVKVTQSSRYLVKRTGEKVFLECVQDMDHENMFWYRQDPGLGLRLIYFSYDVKMKEKGDIPEGYSVSREKKERFSLILESASTNQTSMYLCASSPPQVGLEQYFGPGTRLTVT.

This chain connects TRBV21-1 to TRBJ1-5; the table's TRBD1 call for D was not verified on the DNA. TRBV21-1 is a listed pseudogene. This CDR3 is 16 amino acids long. CDR3 region: CASSKVAQALKQPQHF. The DNA of the CDR3 is TGTGCCAGCAGCAAAGTGGCACAGGCCTTAAAGCAGCCCCAGCATTTT.

The V and J genes are TRBV7-8 and TRBJ2-3; 14 bases map to TRBD2. The CDR3 is made up of 16 amino acids. Trimming at V came to 5 bases and at J to 2 bases, leaving 3 bases not matched to a gene. Germline values: CDR1 SGHVS, CDR2 FQNEAQ. CDR3 DNA: TGTGCCAGCAGCCCGGGACTAGCGGGGGCCACAGATACGCAGTATTTT. It yields the protein CASSPGLAGATDTQYF.

The rearrangement uses TRBV5-1 and TRBJ2-3, with 8 bases that match TRBD2. Germline-derived CDR1 and CDR2 are SGHRS and YFSETQ. V was clipped by 0 bases and J by 1 base; unmatched bases: 7. The CDR3 length is 17 residues. CDR3 DNA sequence: TGCGCCAGCAGCTTGGGTGGTAGCGGGACCCGCACAGATACGCAGTATTTT. Its protein is CASSLGGSGTRTDTQYF.

The chain links TRBV6-5 to TRBJ2-2; 7 nucleotides match TRBD2. The CDR3 has 14 residues. V gave up 10 bases and J gave up 5 bases; unmatched junction bases: 10. From germline, CDR1 is MNHEY and CDR2 SVGAGI. The CDR3 DNA reads TGTGCCACCTTAGCGGGTCAACATACCGGGGAGCTGTTTTTT. Residues: CATLAGQHTGELFF.

The chain employs TRBV28 and TRBJ1-6; TRBD1 matches 7 bases. Per the germline V gene, CDR1 is MDHEN and CDR2 is SYDVKM. V lost 3 bases and J lost 8; bases outside the gene matches: 7. The CDR3 runs to 15 residues. CDR3 DNA sequence: TGTGCCAGCAGTTTCCGGACAGGATTTGATTCACCCCTCCACTTT. Encoded protein: CASSFRTGFDSPLHF.

The chain combines TRBV2 with TRBJ2-1, with D perhaps TRBD1 (5 bases). Germline CDR1 is SNHLY and CDR2 is FYNNEI. V gave up 6 bases and J gave up 2 bases, with 17 bases separating them. The CDR3 length is 16 residues. The CDR3 region has the DNA TGTGCCAGCAGGGAGTCAGGGCTGCTGGCCTACAATGAGCAGTTCTTC. Protein sequence: CASRESGLLAYNEQFF.

This clone has only one observation. The chain uses TRBV28 and TRBJ2-3; 8 bases are shared with TRBD2. The CDR3 is 18 residues long. Germline-derived CDR1 and CDR2 are MDHEN and SYDVKM. V lost 2 bases and J lost 0; bases outside the gene matches: 10. Here the CDR3 DNA reads TGTGCCAGCAGTTTAAGATCTTGGGCTAGCGGGAGCACAGATACGCAGTATTTT. Amino acid sequence: CASSLRSWASGSTDTQYF.

This clone turned up a few times. The chain carries TRBV5-1 and TRBJ1-2; D is unresolved. Germline V gives CDR1 SGHRS, CDR2 YFSETQ. Trimming left V 0 bases short and J 8 bases short, with 11 bases between. CDR3 length: 13 residues. The chain's CDR3 is CASSLDAVSGYTF. The CDR3 nucleotides are TGCGCCAGCAGCTTGGATGCAGTTAGCGGCTACACCTTC.

J is TRBJ2-7 and V is TRBV7-9; D remains ambiguous. Germline loops: CDR1 SEHNR, CDR2 FQNEAQ (reference sequence). The length of the CDR3 is 13 residues. V lost 3 bases, J lost 6 bases, and 12 bases lay in between. The CDR3: CASSFTVGAEQYF. CDR3 DNA sequence: TGTGCCAGCAGCTTTACTGTTGGTGCCGAGCAGTACTTC.

V and J are TRBV13 and TRBJ2-7; possibly TRBD2 for D (5 bases). The ends were cut back, 8 bases at V and 3 bases at J, with 17 bases in the middle. The CDR3 consists of 14 residues. Germline V lookup: CDR1 PRHDT, CDR2 FYEKMQ (reference sequence). CDR3 in amino acids: CASLNTRGNYEQYF. As DNA, the CDR3 is TGTGCCAGCCTTAACACTAGAGGCAACTACGAGCAGTACTTC.

The chain has TRBV19 and TRBJ2-3; maybe TRBD2 (5 bases). Trimming removed 3 bases from V and 3 bases from J, with 13 bases in between. Germline-derived CDR1 and CDR2 are LNHDA and SQIVND (reference sequence). The CDR3 length is 15 residues. The CDR3: CASSIEGWRTDTQYF. The CDR3 DNA sequence: TGTGCCAGTAGTATCGAAGGGTGGAGGACAGATACGCAGTATTTT. The entire variable domain, with the rest obtained from reference TRBV19 and TRBJ2-3, is as follows: DGGITQSPKYLFRKEGQNVTLSCEQNLNHDAMYWYRQDPGQGLRLIYYSQIVNDFQKGDIAEGYSVSREKKESFPLTVTSAQKNPTAFYLCASSIEGWRTDTQYFGPGTRLTVL.

V usage is TRBV21-1 and J usage is TRBJ2-1; the table gives TRBD2 as D, unverified against the DNA. TRBV21-1 is marked as a pseudogene. The CDR3 has 18 residues. CDR3 DNA: TGTGCCAGCAGCAATACTAGCGGGAGGACCTGTTCCTACAATGAGCAGTTCTTC. Its protein product is CASSNTSGRTCSYNEQFF.

This chain connects TRBV2 to TRBJ1-1, with unresolved D. Deletions cut 6 bases from V and 1 base from J, with 21 bases between. CDR1 SNHLY and CDR2 FYNNEI come from the germline V gene. This CDR3 has 17 amino acids. The CDR3 here is CASRGSHAIISNTEAFF. The CDR3 DNA follows: TGTGCCAGCAGGGGCAGCCACGCCATCATTTCGAACACTGAAGCTTTCTTT. The full variable domain, with the rest looked up from reference TRBV2 and TRBJ1-1, is EPEVTQTPSHQVTQMGQEVILRCVPISNHLYFYWYRQILGQKVEFLVSFYNNEISEKSEIFDDQFSVERPDGSNFTLKIRSTKLEDSAMYFCASRGSHAIISNTEAFFGQGTRLTVV.

V gene TRBV19 combines with J gene TRBJ1-3; D uncertain. Germline CDR1 LNHDA, CDR2 SQIVND (reference sequence). The V end lost 4 bases, the J end lost 3 bases, and 16 bases lay between the germline ends. This CDR3 has 16 amino acids. The CDR3 sequence: CASSTDGWYYGNTIYF. CDR3 DNA sequence: TGTGCCAGTAGTACCGACGGCTGGTACTATGGAAACACCATATATTTT.

The chain joins TRBV7-8 to TRBJ2-5; D is uncertain. The V end lost 5 bases, the J end lost 1 base, and 14 bases lay between the germline ends. The CDR3 totals 15 residues. CDR1 and CDR2 from the germline V gene are SGHVS and FQNEAQ. Here the CDR3 reads CASSPNTLPQETQYF. In DNA, the CDR3 is TGTGCCAGCAGCCCCAACACCTTACCCCAAGAGACCCAGTACTTC.

The chain uses TRBV7-6 and TRBJ2-1; 16 bases line up with TRBD2. Germline CDR1 reads SGHVS; CDR2 reads FNYEAQ. The CDR3 runs 17 residues. With 3 bases clipped from V and 6 bases from J, the junction kept 5 bases outside the gene matches. DNA of the CDR3: TGTGCCAGCAGCTTGGGACTAGCGGGGGGGCCGGGCAATGAGCAGTTCTTC. This gives the protein CASSLGLAGGPGNEQFF.

The rearrangement joins TRBV27 to TRBJ2-2, with a possible D match to TRBD2 (5 bases). The germline V and J ends were trimmed by 7 bases and 5 bases, with 14 bases remaining between them. CDR1 is MNHEY, CDR2 SMNVEV, per germline (reference sequence). This CDR3 has 14 amino acids. The CDR3 sequence: CASTWTGSTGELFF. CDR3 nucleotide sequence: TGTGCCAGCACGTGGACTGGAAGTACCGGGGAGCTGTTTTTT.

The chain combines TRBV30 with TRBJ2-5, with D unclear. The V and J ends lost 0 bases and 5 bases respectively, with 7 bases between them. CDR3 length equals 12 residues. CDR1 and CDR2 from the germline V gene are GTSNPN and SVGIG (reference sequence). The CDR3 region is CAWSVQSETQYF. The CDR3 nucleotides read TGTGCCTGGAGTGTGCAGTCGGAGACCCAGTACTTC.

This clone was observed a handful of times. The V and J genes are TRBV18 and TRBJ2-5; the match to TRBD2 covers 12 bases. The germline CDR1 and CDR2 sequences are KGHSH and LQKENI. Losses at the gene ends were 3 bases for V and 1 base for J; bases not matched to a gene: 9. The CDR3 is 18 residues long. This CDR3 reads CASSPGLAGRVPQETQYF. DNA for the CDR3: TGTGCCAGCTCACCCGGACTAGCGGGAAGAGTCCCCCAAGAGACCCAGTACTTC. Looking up the rest from reference TRBV18 and TRBJ2-5 gives the full variable domain: NAGVMQNPRHLVRRRGQEARLRCSPMKGHSHVYWYRQLPEEGLKFMVYLQKENIIDESGMPKERFSAEFPKEGPSILRIQQVVRGDSAAYFCASSPGLAGRVPQETQYFGPGTRLLVL.

The V call is TRBV29-1, the J call TRBJ2-1; D is uncertain. Trimming took 3 bases from V and 5 from J, leaving 8 bases between them. Germline CDR1 reads SQVTM; CDR2 reads ANQGSEA. The CDR3 has 12 amino acids. CDR3 DNA: TGCAGCGTTGACGGGTTGAACAATGAGCAGTTCTTC. Translated: CSVDGLNNEQFF.

The chain joins TRBV30 to TRBJ2-5; 11 positions match TRBD2. The ends lost 4 bases at V and 1 base at J; junction bases unmatched: 5. This CDR3 has 15 amino acids. CDR1 is GTSNPN, CDR2 SVGIG, per germline (reference sequence). CDR3 sequence: CAWNSGGAFQETQYF. The CDR3 DNA follows: TGTGCCTGGAATAGCGGGGGGGCCTTCCAAGAGACCCAGTACTTC.

This chain connects TRBV7-2 to TRBJ2-7; 9 bases align to TRBD1. Looked up from germline, CDR1 is SGHTA and CDR2 is FQGNSA. Trimming cost V 5 bases and J 0 bases; bases outside gene matches: 8. The length of the CDR3 is 16 residues. CDR3 amino acids: CASSLTGGLSSYEQYF. CDR3 DNA sequence: TGTGCCAGCAGCCTAACAGGGGGCCTTAGCTCCTACGAGCAGTACTTC.

The chain joins TRBV5-1 to TRBJ1-1, with D tentatively TRBD1 (5 bases). Trimming removed 4 bases at V and 4 bases at J, with 17 bases between. This CDR3 has 15 residues. Germline V lookup: CDR1 SGHRS, CDR2 YFSETQ. The CDR3 coding sequence is TGCGCCAGCAGCGGGCAGGGAGGTGGTAGCACTGAAGCTTTCTTT. As protein: CASSGQGGGSTEAFF. Combining the CDR3 with reference TRBV5-1 and TRBJ1-1 gives the whole variable domain KAGVTQTPRYLIKTRGQQVTLSCSPISGHRSVSWYQQTPGQGLQFLFEYFSETQRNKGNFPGRFSGRQFSNSRSEMNVSTLELGDSALYLCASSGQGGGSTEAFFGQGTRLTVV.

This clone appeared once. The rearrangement uses TRBV7-2 and TRBJ2-3; 7 bases line up with TRBD2. CDR1 is SGHTA and CDR2 is FQGNSA in the germline V gene. The CDR3 contains 16 residues. Trimming at V came to 3 bases and at J to 8 bases, leaving 14 bases not matched to a gene. CDR3 in DNA: TGTGCCAGCAGCTTTCCCGGGACTACTTCTCACGGTACGCAGTATTTT. Translation gives CASSFPGTTSHGTQYF.

V usage is TRBV30 and J usage is TRBJ1-1, with TRBD1 identical over 9 bases. CDR3 length equals 13 residues. With V trimmed by 3 bases and J by 5 bases, 4 bases remained unmatched. CDR1 is GTSNPN, CDR2 SVGIG, per germline (reference sequence). The CDR3 DNA reads TGTGCCTGGAGGGGACAGGGTATGACTGAAGCTTTCTTT. This sequence encodes CAWRGQGMTEAFF.